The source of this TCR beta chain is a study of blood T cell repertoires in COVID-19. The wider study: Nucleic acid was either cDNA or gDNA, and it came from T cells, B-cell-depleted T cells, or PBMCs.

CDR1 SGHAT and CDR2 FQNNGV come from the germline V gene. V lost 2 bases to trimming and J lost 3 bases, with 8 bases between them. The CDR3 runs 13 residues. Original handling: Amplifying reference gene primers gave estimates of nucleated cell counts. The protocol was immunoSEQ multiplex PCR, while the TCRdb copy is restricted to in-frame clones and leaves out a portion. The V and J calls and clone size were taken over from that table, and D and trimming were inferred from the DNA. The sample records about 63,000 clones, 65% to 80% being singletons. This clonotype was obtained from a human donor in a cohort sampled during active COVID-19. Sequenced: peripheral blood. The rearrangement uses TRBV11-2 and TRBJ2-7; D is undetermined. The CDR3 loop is CASSLSSSYEQYF. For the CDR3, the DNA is TGTGCCAGCAGCTTATCTTCCAGCTACGAGCAGTACTTC. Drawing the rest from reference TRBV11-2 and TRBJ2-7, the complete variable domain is EAGVAQSPRYKIIEKRQSVAFWCNPISGHATLYWYQQILGQGPKLLIQFQNNGVVDDSQLPKDRFSAERLKGVDSTLKIQPAKLEDSAVYLCASSLSSSYEQYFGPGTRLTVT.